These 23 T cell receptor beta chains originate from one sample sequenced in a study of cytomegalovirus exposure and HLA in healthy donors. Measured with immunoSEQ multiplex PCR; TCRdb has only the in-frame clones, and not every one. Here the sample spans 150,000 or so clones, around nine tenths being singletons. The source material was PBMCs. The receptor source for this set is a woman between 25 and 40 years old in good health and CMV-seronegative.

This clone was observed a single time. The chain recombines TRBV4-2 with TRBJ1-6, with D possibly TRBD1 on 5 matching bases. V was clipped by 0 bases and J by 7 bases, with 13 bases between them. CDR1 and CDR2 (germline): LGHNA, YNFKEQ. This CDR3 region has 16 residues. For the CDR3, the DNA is TGTGCCAGCAGCCAAGAGGGAGGGGAGAGGAATTCACCCCTCCACTTT. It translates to CASSQEGGERNSPLHF.

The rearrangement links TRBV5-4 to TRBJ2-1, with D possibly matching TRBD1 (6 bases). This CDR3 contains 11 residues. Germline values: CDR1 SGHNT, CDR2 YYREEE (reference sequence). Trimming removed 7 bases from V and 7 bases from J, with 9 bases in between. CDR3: CASADRNEQFF. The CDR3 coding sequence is TGTGCCAGCGCTGACAGGAATGAGCAGTTCTTC.

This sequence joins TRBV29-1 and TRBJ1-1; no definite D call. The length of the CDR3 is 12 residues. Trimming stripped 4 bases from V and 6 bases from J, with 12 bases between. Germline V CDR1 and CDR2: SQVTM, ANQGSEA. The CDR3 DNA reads TGCAGCGTTGTCTTAGAGTCTTCTGAAGCTTTCTTT. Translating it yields CSVVLESSEAFF.

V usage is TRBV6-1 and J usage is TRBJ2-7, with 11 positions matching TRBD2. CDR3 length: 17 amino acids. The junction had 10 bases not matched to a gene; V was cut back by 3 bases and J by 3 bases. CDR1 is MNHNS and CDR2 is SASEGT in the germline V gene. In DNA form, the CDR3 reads TGTGCCAGCAGTGATCTGATAGCGGGGGGGCTAGTCTACGAGCAGTACTTC. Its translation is CASSDLIAGGLVYEQYF.

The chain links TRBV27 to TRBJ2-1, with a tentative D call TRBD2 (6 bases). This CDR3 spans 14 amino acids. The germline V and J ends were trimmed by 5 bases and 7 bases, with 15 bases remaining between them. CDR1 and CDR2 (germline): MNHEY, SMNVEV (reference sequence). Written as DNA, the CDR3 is TGTGCCAGCAGTCCGACTAGGTTTGGGAATGAGCAGTTCTTC. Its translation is CASSPTRFGNEQFF.

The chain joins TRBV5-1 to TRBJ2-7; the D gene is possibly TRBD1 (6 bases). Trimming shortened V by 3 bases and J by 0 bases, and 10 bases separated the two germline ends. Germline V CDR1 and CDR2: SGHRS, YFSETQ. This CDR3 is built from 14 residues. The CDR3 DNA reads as TGCGCCAGCAGCTATACGGGACACTCCTACGAGCAGTACTTC. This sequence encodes CASSYTGHSYEQYF.

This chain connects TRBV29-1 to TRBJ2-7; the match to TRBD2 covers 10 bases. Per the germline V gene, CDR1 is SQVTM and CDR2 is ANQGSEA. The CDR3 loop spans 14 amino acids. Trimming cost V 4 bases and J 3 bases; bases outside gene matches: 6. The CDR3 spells CSVGASGGFYEQYF. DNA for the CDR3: TGCAGCGTTGGAGCTAGCGGGGGCTTCTACGAGCAGTACTTC.

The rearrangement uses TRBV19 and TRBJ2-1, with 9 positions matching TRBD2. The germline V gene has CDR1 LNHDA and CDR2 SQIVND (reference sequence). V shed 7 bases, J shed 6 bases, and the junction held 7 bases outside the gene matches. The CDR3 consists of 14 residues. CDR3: CASTSAGGPNEQFF. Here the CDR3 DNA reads TGTGCCAGTACCTCAGCGGGGGGCCCCAATGAGCAGTTCTTC. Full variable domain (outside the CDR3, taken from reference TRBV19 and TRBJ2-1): DGGITQSPKYLFRKEGQNVTLSCEQNLNHDAMYWYRQDPGQGLRLIYYSQIVNDFQKGDIAEGYSVSREKKESFPLTVTSAQKNPTAFYLCASTSAGGPNEQFFGPGTRLTVL.

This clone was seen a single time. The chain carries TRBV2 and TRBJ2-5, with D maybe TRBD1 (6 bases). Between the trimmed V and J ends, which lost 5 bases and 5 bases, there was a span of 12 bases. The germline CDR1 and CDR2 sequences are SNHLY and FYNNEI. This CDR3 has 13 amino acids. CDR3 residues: CASSPGTWETQYF. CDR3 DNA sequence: TGTGCCAGCAGTCCAGGGACATGGGAGACCCAGTACTTC.

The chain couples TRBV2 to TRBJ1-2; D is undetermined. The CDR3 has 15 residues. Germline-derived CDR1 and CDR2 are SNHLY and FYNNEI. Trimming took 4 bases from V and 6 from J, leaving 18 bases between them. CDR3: CASSGAGVGSHGYTF. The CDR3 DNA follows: TGTGCCAGCAGTGGCGCGGGCGTCGGCAGTCATGGCTACACCTTC.

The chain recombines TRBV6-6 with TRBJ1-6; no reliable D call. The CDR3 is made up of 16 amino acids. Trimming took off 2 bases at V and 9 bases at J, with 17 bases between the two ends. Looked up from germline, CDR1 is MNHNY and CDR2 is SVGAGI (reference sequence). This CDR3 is CASSYAPPRSGSPLHF. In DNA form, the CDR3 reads TGTGCCAGCAGTTACGCTCCCCCGAGGAGCGGTTCACCCCTCCACTTT.

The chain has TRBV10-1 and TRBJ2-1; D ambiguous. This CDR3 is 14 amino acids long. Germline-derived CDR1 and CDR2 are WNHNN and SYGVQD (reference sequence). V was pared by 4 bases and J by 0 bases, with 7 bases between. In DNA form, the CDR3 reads TGCGCCAGCAGTGTACAGAGCTCCTACAATGAGCAGTTCTTC. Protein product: CASSVQSSYNEQFF.

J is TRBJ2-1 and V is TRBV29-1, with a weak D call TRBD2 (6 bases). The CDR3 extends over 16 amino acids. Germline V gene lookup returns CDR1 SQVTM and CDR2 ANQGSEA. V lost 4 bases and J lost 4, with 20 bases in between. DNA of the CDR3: TGCAGCGTTGGATCCAGCCCTTCGGGGGTTTACAATGAGCAGTTCTTC. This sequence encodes CSVGSSPSGVYNEQFF.

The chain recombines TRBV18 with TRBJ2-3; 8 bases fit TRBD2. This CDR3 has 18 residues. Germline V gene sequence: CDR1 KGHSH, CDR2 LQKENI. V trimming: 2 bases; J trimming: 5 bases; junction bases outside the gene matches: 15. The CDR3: CASSPRDRESGGLDTQYF. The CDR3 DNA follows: TGTGCCAGCTCACCAAGGGACCGGGAGAGCGGGGGATTAGATACGCAGTATTTT.

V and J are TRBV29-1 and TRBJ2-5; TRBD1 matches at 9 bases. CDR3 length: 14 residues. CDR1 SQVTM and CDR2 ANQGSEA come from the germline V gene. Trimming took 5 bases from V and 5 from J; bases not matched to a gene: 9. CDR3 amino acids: CSVRGGQGGETQYF. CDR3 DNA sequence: TGCAGCGTTAGGGGGGGACAGGGAGGCGAGACCCAGTACTTC.

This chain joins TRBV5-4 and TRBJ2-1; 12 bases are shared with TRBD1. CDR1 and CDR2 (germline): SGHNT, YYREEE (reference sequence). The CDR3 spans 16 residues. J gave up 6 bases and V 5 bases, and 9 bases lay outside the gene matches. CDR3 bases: TGTGCCAGCAGTTTCCCCGGGACAGGGGGCGTCAATGAGCAGTTCTTC. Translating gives CASSFPGTGGVNEQFF. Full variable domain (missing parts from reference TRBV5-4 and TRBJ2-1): ETGVTQSPTHLIKTRGQQVTLRCSSQSGHNTVSWYQQALGQGPQFIFQYYREEENGRGNFPPRFSGLQFPNYSSELNVNALELDDSALYLCASSFPGTGGVNEQFFGPGTRLTVL.

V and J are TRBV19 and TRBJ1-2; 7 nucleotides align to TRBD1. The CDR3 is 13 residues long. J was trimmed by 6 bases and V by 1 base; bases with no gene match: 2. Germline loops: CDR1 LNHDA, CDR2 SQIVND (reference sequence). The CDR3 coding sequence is TGTGCCAGTAGTATAGGAGGGGGCGATGGCTACACCTTC. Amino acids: CASSIGGGDGYTF.

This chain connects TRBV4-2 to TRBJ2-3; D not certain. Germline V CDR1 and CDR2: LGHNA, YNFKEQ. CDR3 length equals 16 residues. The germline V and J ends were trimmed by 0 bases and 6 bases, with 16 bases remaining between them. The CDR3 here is CASSQEPNAGLDTQYF. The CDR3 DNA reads TGTGCCAGCAGCCAAGAACCGAACGCAGGCCTCGATACGCAGTATTTT.

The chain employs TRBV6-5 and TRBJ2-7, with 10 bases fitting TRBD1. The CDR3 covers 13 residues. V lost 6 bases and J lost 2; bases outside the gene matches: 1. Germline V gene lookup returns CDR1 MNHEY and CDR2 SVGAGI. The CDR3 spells CASRDRGTYEQYF. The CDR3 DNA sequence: TGTGCCAGCAGGGACAGGGGGACCTACGAGCAGTACTTC.

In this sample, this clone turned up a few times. The CDR3 sequence: CASTISSSLPLGYTF. DNA of the CDR3: TGTGCCAGCACAATTAGTTCCTCCCTTCCACTTGGCTACACCTTC. This rearrangement joins TRBV7-9 to TRBJ1-2; no reliable D call. The CDR3 consists of 15 residues. Trimming cost V 7 bases and J 7 bases, with 22 bases left between them. The germline CDR1 and CDR2 sequences are SEHNR and FQNEAQ (reference sequence).

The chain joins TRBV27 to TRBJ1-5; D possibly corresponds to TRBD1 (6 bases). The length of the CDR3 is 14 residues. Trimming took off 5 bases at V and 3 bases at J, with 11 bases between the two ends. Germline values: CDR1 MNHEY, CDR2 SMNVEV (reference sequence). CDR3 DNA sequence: TGTGCCAGCAGTCGATACAGGGTCAATCAGCCCCAGCATTTT. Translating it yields CASSRYRVNQPQHF.

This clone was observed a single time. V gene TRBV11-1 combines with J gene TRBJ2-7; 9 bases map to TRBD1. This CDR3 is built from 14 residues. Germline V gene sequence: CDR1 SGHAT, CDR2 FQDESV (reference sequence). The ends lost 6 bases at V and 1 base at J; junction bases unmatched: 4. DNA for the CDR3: TGTGCCAGCAGTCGCGACAGGGGGTCCTACGAGCAGTACTTC. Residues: CASSRDRGSYEQYF.

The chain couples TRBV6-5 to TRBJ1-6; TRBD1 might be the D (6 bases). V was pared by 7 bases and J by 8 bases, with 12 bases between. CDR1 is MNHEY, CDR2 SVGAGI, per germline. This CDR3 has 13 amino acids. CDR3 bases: TGTGCCAGCACAGGGGCGGTGGATTCACCCCTCCACTTT. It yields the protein CASTGAVDSPLHF.